The sequence of this T cell receptor beta chain was determined in a study of radiation and T cells in renal cell carcinoma. V lost 0 bases and J lost 4, with 12 bases in between. The CDR3 has 15 residues. The germline V gene has CDR1 SGDLS and CDR2 YYNGEE. Method: immunoSEQ multiplex PCR; TCRdb's copy keeps in-frame clones and lacks some. The table has about 91,000 clones, 82% seen once. The time point is: baseline pretreatment blood. As for treatment: 15 Gy SBRT to primary tumor, nephrectomy 4 weeks later. This renal cell carcinoma was of the clear cell type. V is TRBV9 and J is TRBJ2-3, with a tentative D call TRBD2 (6 bases). Sequenced material: blood, taken from a patient whose treatment included radiotherapy and nephrectomy. The receptor was derived from a man aged 55 to 70 with renal cell carcinoma. Here the CDR3 reads CASSVEGGRPDTQYF. DNA for the CDR3: TGTGCCAGCAGCGTAGAAGGAGGGAGGCCAGATACGCAGTATTTT.